This is a list of T cell receptor beta chains from one sample in a study of blood T cell repertoires in COVID-19. The method was immunoSEQ multiplex PCR; TCRdb's version includes in-frame clones alone and lacks a portion of them. The sample lists roughly 410,000 clones; about 90% were seen once. The sequencing sample was made of peripheral blood. These receptors all come from a woman aged 60-75 years with COVID-19, enrolled during active disease. Each CDR3 is given with its conserved first and last residue. A D gene is named only where the DNA matches it firmly. Not all rows give a size; the values are once, few, many and, for expanded clones, a class.

v_call,d_call,j_call,clone_size,cdr3_nt,cdr3_aa
TRBV18,-,TRBJ2-2,-,TGTGCCAGCTCACCACCGAAGGGGGCCGGGGAGCTGTTTTTT,CASSPPKGAGELFF
TRBV5-1,TRBD2,TRBJ2-7,-,TGCGCCAGCAGCTTCACCCTCGCGGGGGGAGCCCACGAGCAGTACTTC,CASSFTLAGGAHEQYF
TRBV5-6,-,TRBJ1-4,-,TGTGCCAGCAGCTCCCGGGAAAAACTGTTTTTT,CASSSREKLFF
TRBV5-6,TRBD1,TRBJ2-7,-,TGTGCCAGCAGCTTGCTCGGGACAGGGAACCACGAGCAGTACTTC,CASSLLGTGNHEQYF
TRBV19,-,TRBJ1-4,-,TGTGCCAGTAGTAAGGCCGGGACTAAAGGGGGAAAACTGTTTTTT,CASSKAGTKGGKLFF
TRBV10-1,TRBD2,TRBJ2-1,-,TGCGCCAGCAATGTACTAGCGGGGAATAATGAGCAGTTCTTC,CASNVLAGNNEQFF
TRBV7-9,TRBD1,TRBJ2-1,-,TGTGCCAGCAGCCCGGGACAGGTCATTAATGAGCAGTTCTTC,CASSPGQVINEQFF
TRBV27,TRBD1,TRBJ2-2,-,TGTGCCAGCAGTTTATTGCAGGGGGTGTCGGGCACCGGGGAGCTGTTTTTT,CASSLLQGVSGTGELFF
TRBV4-2,-,TRBJ1-2,once,TGTGCCAGCAGCCAAGAGGTAGACCGGACTGATGGCTACACCTTC,CASSQEVDRTDGYTF
TRBV27,-,TRBJ1-4,-,TGTGCCAGCAGTCGCAGTACAGGGTATCCAGAAAAACTGTTTTTT,CASSRSTGYPEKLFF
TRBV4-1,TRBD2,TRBJ2-3,-,TGCGCCAGCAGCCAATCCCTAGCGGGGGACAGGAATACGCAGTATTTT,CASSQSLAGDRNTQYF
TRBV12-3/TRBV12-4,TRBD1,TRBJ1-2,-,TGTGCCAGCAGGCCGACAGGGGGAGGTGGCTACACCTTC,CASRPTGGGGYTF
TRBV5-1,-,TRBJ1-1,-,TGCGCCAGCAGCGCGAGTCGGGGAATGGACACTGAAGCTTTCTTT,CASSASRGMDTEAFF
TRBV7-3,-,TRBJ2-2,-,TGTGCCAGCAGCCTTAACAGGTCACCTACTACCGGGGAGCTGTTTTTT,CASSLNRSPTTGELFF
TRBV6-6,TRBD2,TRBJ2-3,-,TGTGCCAGCAGTCCCCGCAGGGGCGGGGGGGCCACAGATACGCAGTATTTT,CASSPRRGGGATDTQYF
TRBV2,-,TRBJ2-5,-,TGTGCCAGCAGTAACCCGGGACAAGAAGAGACCCAGTACTTC,CASSNPGQEETQYF
TRBV9,TRBD1,TRBJ1-2,-,TGTGCCAGCAGCGCAACAGGGGGCCGTAACTATGGCTACACCTTC,CASSATGGRNYGYTF
TRBV15,TRBD1,TRBJ1-1,-,TGTGCCACCAGCAGAGATCCACAGGGGTCTGAAGCTTTCTTT,CATSRDPQGSEAFF
TRBV2,-,TRBJ2-2,few,TGTGCCAGCAGTGATCACAGGGACACCGGGGAGCTGTTTTTT,CASSDHRDTGELFF
TRBV25-1,-,TRBJ1-2,-,TGTGCCAGCAGTTCCGGGGGGATCACTAACTATGGCTACACCTTC,CASSSGGITNYGYTF
TRBV5-5,TRBD1,TRBJ2-7,-,TGTGCCAGCAGCCCCCGGGACAGAGCCTACGAGCAGTACTTC,CASSPRDRAYEQYF
TRBV7-9,-,TRBJ1-4,-,TGTGCCAGCAGCTTCAGTGCAACTAATGAAAAACTGTTTTTT,CASSFSATNEKLFF
TRBV11-2,TRBD2,TRBJ2-2,few,TGTGCCAGCAGCCCGAAAAGCGGGGGGGCCCTGGCCGGGGAGCTGTTTTTT,CASSPKSGGALAGELFF
TRBV11-2,-,TRBJ1-2,-,TGTGCCAGCAGCTTAGTAAGGCAGGGTGGTGGCTACACCTTC,CASSLVRQGGGYTF
TRBV5-5,-,TRBJ1-2,-,TGTGCCAGCAGCTTACCTGGACAATTCCAGGTACGTGGCTACACCTTC,CASSLPGQFQVRGYTF
TRBV7-9,TRBD1,TRBJ1-6,-,TGTGCCAGCAGCACAGTTTCTCTAGGGGGCCGGTCCTATAATTCACCCCTCCACTTT,CASSTVSLGGRSYNSPLHF
TRBV6-5,-,TRBJ1-1,-,TGTGCCAGCAGGCTTACAGTCAACACTGAAGCTTTCTTT,CASRLTVNTEAFF
TRBV27,-,TRBJ1-1,-,TGTGCCAGCAGTTTATTTACGGGTCGTTCGAACACTGAAGCTTTCTTT,CASSLFTGRSNTEAFF
TRBV3-1/TRBV3-2,-,TRBJ1-5,-,TGTGCCAGCAGCCTAAGCCGGGGTTCCAATCAGCCCCAGCATTTT,CASSLSRGSNQPQHF
TRBV2,-,TRBJ1-3,-,TGTGCCAGCAGAAAGGACAGCTCTGGAAACACCATATATTTT,CASRKDSSGNTIYF
TRBV10-2,TRBD2,TRBJ2-5,-,TGCGCCAGCATTACTATAGCGGGGGGGCGGCAGACCCAGTACTTC,CASITIAGGRQTQYF
TRBV30,TRBD1,TRBJ1-2,-,TGTGCCTGGAGGAGGACAGGGGAAAACTATGGCTACACCTTC,CAWRRTGENYGYTF
TRBV5-5,TRBD1,TRBJ2-5,once,TGTGCCAGCGATTTGATTCCCAAAGGGGGCTCCCAAGAGACCCAGTACTTC,CASDLIPKGGSQETQYF
TRBV18,TRBD1,TRBJ1-1,-,TGTGCCAGCTCACTTCAAATAGGGACAGGGAACACTGAAGCTTTCTTT,CASSLQIGTGNTEAFF
TRBV7-8,TRBD1,TRBJ2-3,once,TGTGCCAGCAGACCGTCTCCGGGACAGGGAAGGTCCACAGATACGCAGTATTTT,CASRPSPGQGRSTDTQYF
TRBV5-1,-,TRBJ2-3,few,TGCGCCAGCAGCCCGGGACTGGAATCAGATACGCAGTATTTT,CASSPGLESDTQYF
TRBV28,TRBD2,TRBJ2-7,-,TGTGCCAGCGTAAAACCCGGGACTAGCTACGAGCAGTACTTC,CASVKPGTSYEQYF
TRBV5-1,-,TRBJ1-2,-,TGCGCCAGCAGCTTGGCATGGGGGGACTATGGCTACACCTTC,CASSLAWGDYGYTF
TRBV11-3,TRBD1,TRBJ2-1,-,TGTGCCAGCAGCAAGAACAGGGGCGATGAGCAGTTCTTC,CASSKNRGDEQFF
TRBV9,-,TRBJ2-5,once,TGTGCCAGCAGCACAGAAGAGACCCAGTACTTC,CASSTEETQYF
TRBV12-3/TRBV12-4,-,TRBJ1-1,-,TGTGCCAGCAGTTTACTAGATTCGACTGAAGCTTTCTTT,CASSLLDSTEAFF
TRBV28,-,TRBJ2-7,-,TGTGCCAGCAGTTTTGTCGCGGAGGGCCCCTACGAGCAGTACTTC,CASSFVAEGPYEQYF
TRBV29-1,TRBD1,TRBJ2-7,-,TGCAGCGTTGAAGATGGACAGGGATACGAGCAGTACTTC,CSVEDGQGYEQYF
TRBV21-1,-,TRBJ1-5,-,TGTGCCAGCAGCAAACATTTGAGTGGCAGGGACTCGCCTAATCTGGGTCAGCCCCAGCATTTT,CASSKHLSGRDSPNLGQPQHF
TRBV10-3,-,TRBJ1-1,few,TGTGCCATCAGTTTCGACAGTAGTAAAACTGAAGCTTTCTTT,CAISFDSSKTEAFF
TRBV7-3,TRBD2,TRBJ2-3,-,TGTGCCAGCAGCAGCAATCCGGGGGGGCGAGATACGCAGTATTTT,CASSSNPGGRDTQYF